This TCR beta chain is drawn from a study of post-analysis software for immune sequencing data. Turning to the study itself: Relapsing-remitting, secondary progressive and progressive-relapsing multiple sclerosis were all included among the disease courses. Study findings and constraints: Same-batch samples co-clustered strongly by F measure.

Included in the TCR beta cDNA libraries were unique molecular identifiers. There were about 1 to 10 million T cells, and some 500,000 cDNA molecules came from them. TCRdb itself ran the PCR reads through MiXCR, one entry per CDR3 protein. The sample lists hundreds of thousands of distinct CDR3 sequences, about 27% occurring once. This clonotype was observed a handful of times. Its antigen is as yet unknown. The TCR sequence derives from a girl aged 5-17 years with multiple sclerosis. Sequences were obtained from blood.

The CDR3 is CSASGANYEQYF. CDR3 coding DNA: TGCAGTGCTAGTGGTGCTAACTACGAGCAGTACTTC. The chain joins TRBV20-1 to TRBJ2-5; the D is unclear. TRBJ2-7 matches the DNA end more closely, so the J call is doubtful. This CDR3 has 12 residues. The germline V gene has CDR1 DFQATT and CDR2 SNEGSKA (reference sequence).